This T cell receptor beta chain was sequenced for a study of shared clonotypes between healthy human individuals. Assay used: immunoSEQ multiplex PCR; TCRdb lists only in-frame clones, some missing. The data show 2.3 million or so clones, 80% to 95% seen once. Remarks on this clone: No antigen is known for it.

Study-wide results and limits: A reduction in generation probabilities was seen for non-shared clonotypes relative to those shared by all four donors. Naive subsets generally had larger estimated richness than memory subsets.

The clonotype was recovered from a man aged 18 to 29 in good health. Some clones in this sample may be carry-over from other donors' samples. Sequencing was done on a sample of naive CD4+ T cells from PBMCs. Subset of the sample: CD45RA+ positively selected.

The DNA of the CDR3 is TGTGCCAGCAGTTACGAACTCCTGAACACTGAAGCTTTCTTT. It encodes CASSYELLNTEAFF. The chain employs TRBV6-6 and TRBJ1-1; unclear D gene. The CDR3 is made up of 14 amino acids. The V end lost 2 bases, the J end lost 0 bases, and 7 bases lay between the germline ends. Per germline, CDR1 MNHNY and CDR2 SVGAGI (reference sequence).